Shown below are 27 T cell receptor beta chains from a single sample sequenced in a study of cytomegalovirus exposure and HLA in healthy donors. PCR was performed using 60 Vbeta and 13 Jbeta primers. TCRdb's copy holds only in-frame clones and misses some; the assay was immunoSEQ multiplex PCR. This table holds roughly 150,000 clones, approximately 83% found once. Source material: PBMCs. Receptor source: a male donor in good health and CMV-seronegative.

The gene calls are TRBV27 and TRBJ2-6; 7 nucleotides agree with TRBD1. Germline V gene sequence: CDR1 MNHEY, CDR2 SMNVEV (reference sequence). J gave up 6 bases and V 9 bases, and 5 bases lay outside the gene matches. The CDR3 extends over 13 amino acids. The CDR3 reads CASRQGTANVLTF. For the CDR3, the DNA is TGTGCCAGTCGACAGGGAACGGCCAACGTCCTGACTTTC.

The CDR3: CASRGGTGDPYEQYF. DNA for the CDR3: TGCGCCAGCAGGGGGGGCACAGGGGATCCCTACGAGCAGTACTTC. The chain has TRBV23-1 and TRBJ2-7; D may be TRBD1 (7 bases). TRBV23-1 is designated an ORF whose function remains uncertain. Trimming took off 6 bases at V and 2 bases at J, with 17 bases between the two ends. This CDR3 comprises 15 residues.

This sequence joins TRBV5-1 and TRBJ2-7; TRBD2 aligns across 8 bases. The V gene end was trimmed by 4 bases and the J gene end by 2 bases; junction bases not matched to a gene: 14. The germline CDR1 and CDR2 sequences are SGHRS and YFSETQ. The CDR3 is 17 residues long. In nucleotides, the CDR3 is TGCGCCAGCAGCCTCGTCGCGGGAGGCTCGAGCGCCTACGAGCAGTACTTC. Protein sequence: CASSLVAGGSSAYEQYF.

V is TRBV2 and J is TRBJ1-1, with TRBD1 matching over 10 bases. The germline gives CDR1 SNHLY, CDR2 FYNNEI. After removal of 6 bases from V and 2 bases from J, the junction contained 0 bases not matched to a gene. The CDR3 covers 13 residues. DNA of the CDR3: TGTGCCAGCAGGACAGGGGGCAACACTGAAGCTTTCTTT. Translating gives CASRTGGNTEAFF. Based on the CDR3 plus reference TRBV2 and TRBJ1-1, the full variable domain is EPEVTQTPSHQVTQMGQEVILRCVPISNHLYFYWYRQILGQKVEFLVSFYNNEISEKSEIFDDQFSVERPDGSNFTLKIRSTKLEDSAMYFCASRTGGNTEAFFGQGTRLTVV.

This sequence joins TRBV7-2 and TRBJ2-1; TRBD1 matches at 9 bases. J lost 6 bases, V lost 5 bases, and 11 bases had no gene match. The germline V gene encodes CDR1 SGHTA and CDR2 FQGNSA. The CDR3 covers 16 residues. The CDR3 DNA reads as TGTGCCAGCAGCCCCCAGACCGGGACAGGGATCAATGAGCAGTTCTTC. As protein: CASSPQTGTGINEQFF.

This clone was found a few times. The chain employs TRBV30 and TRBJ1-2; the match to TRBD1 covers 10 bases. The CDR3 runs to 13 residues. The J segment lost 6 bases and the V segment lost 5 bases, leaving 6 bases of the junction unmatched. Germline values: CDR1 GTSNPN, CDR2 SVGIG (reference sequence). The CDR3 DNA reads as TGTGCCTGGGACAGGGGGCGAGAAAATGGCTACACCTTC. This encodes CAWDRGRENGYTF.

The chain has TRBV28 and TRBJ1-3; D is uncertain. Looked up from germline, CDR1 is MDHEN and CDR2 is SYDVKM. This CDR3 spans 13 amino acids. V dropped 6 bases and J dropped 4 bases, with 10 bases sitting between them. The CDR3 DNA reads as TGTGCCAGCAGAGATCCGACAGGAAACACCATATATTTT. As protein: CASRDPTGNTIYF. The whole variable domain, remainder taken from reference TRBV28 and TRBJ1-3, is DVKVTQSSRYLVKRTGEKVFLECVQDMDHENMFWYRQDPGLGLRLIYFSYDVKMKEKGDIPEGYSVSREKKERFSLILESASTNQTSMYLCASRDPTGNTIYFGEGSWLTVV.

A word on this clone: An end of the junction differs from the germline gene, which may be a read error. This chain uses TRBV6-4 with TRBJ2-1; TRBD2 matches 7 bases. The CDR3 is made up of 13 amino acids. The germline CDR1 and CDR2 sequences are MRHNA and SNTAGT. The CDR3 sequence: CASRPNSAGEVIF. As DNA, the CDR3 is TGTGCCAGCAGGCCCAACTCTGCGGGAGAAGTGATCTTC.

CDR3 nucleotides: TGTGCCAGCACCACAGGTACTGAAGCTTTCTTT. It codes for CASTTGTEAFF. This chain joins TRBV28 and TRBJ1-1; D might be TRBD1 (5 bases). The germline CDR1 and CDR2 sequences are MDHEN and SYDVKM. The CDR3 runs to 11 residues. V lost 7 bases and J 5 bases, leaving 8 bases between the germline ends.

V usage is TRBV28 and J usage is TRBJ1-3; D is uncertain. Trimming left V 6 bases short and J 2 bases short, with 20 bases between. The germline CDR1 and CDR2 sequences are MDHEN and SYDVKM. The CDR3 length is 17 residues. The CDR3 sequence: CASSFSRGGRAGNTIYF. The CDR3 nucleotides read TGTGCCAGCAGCTTTAGCCGTGGTGGGAGAGCTGGAAACACCATATATTTT.

The J gene is TRBJ2-7, the V gene TRBV2, with D perhaps TRBD2 (6 bases). This CDR3 comprises 13 residues. V shed 6 bases and J shed 4 bases, with 13 bases lying between them. Germline CDR1 SNHLY, CDR2 FYNNEI. CDR3 protein: CASRAGHGYEQYF. Here the CDR3 DNA reads TGTGCCAGCAGAGCGGGTCATGGGTACGAGCAGTACTTC.

The chain combines TRBV29-1 with TRBJ2-3; D is possibly TRBD1 (6 bases). Trimming removed 7 bases at V and 6 bases at J, with 26 bases between. This CDR3 comprises 16 residues. CDR1 and CDR2 (germline): SQVTM, ANQGSEA. CDR3 sequence (DNA): TGCAGCGGTCTATCCCCCGCAGGGGTAGTTTCGGATACGCAGTATTTT. Translating gives CSGLSPAGVVSDTQYF.

This clone was observed a handful of times. The rearrangement links TRBV6-4 to TRBJ2-3; tentative D call: TRBD2 (5 bases). The germline V gene encodes CDR1 MRHNA and CDR2 SNTAGT. V was pared by 8 bases and J by 3 bases, with 12 bases between. This CDR3 comprises 13 residues. The CDR3 loop reads CASAPGVTDTQYF. In DNA, the CDR3 is TGTGCCAGCGCCCCCGGGGTTACAGATACGCAGTATTTT.

This clone appeared a few times. The rearrangement uses TRBV28 and TRBJ1-5; TRBD1 agrees at 8 bases. The CDR3 is made up of 16 amino acids. The V gene end was trimmed by 4 bases and the J gene end by 5 bases; junction bases not matched to a gene: 10. The V gene's germline CDR1 is MDHEN and CDR2 SYDVKM. The CDR3 sequence: CASSSSGTGGDQPQHF. The CDR3 bases are TGTGCCAGCAGTTCATCCGGGACAGGAGGGGATCAGCCCCAGCATTTT.

V is TRBV10-3 and J is TRBJ1-1; tentatively, D is TRBD1 (5 bases). The germline V gene has CDR1 ENHRY and CDR2 SYGVKD. V gave up 2 bases and J gave up 4 bases, with 17 bases separating them. CDR3 length equals 16 residues. The CDR3 DNA reads TGTGCCATCAGTGAGCCCAAGGAGACAGCCACCACTGAAGCTTTCTTT. Translated, it gives CAISEPKETATTEAFF.

The rearrangement uses TRBV5-1 and TRBJ1-1; 8 nucleotides align to TRBD1. The CDR3 has 14 amino acids. J gave up 6 bases and V 4 bases, and 8 bases lay outside the gene matches. Germline V CDR1 and CDR2: SGHRS, YFSETQ. The CDR3 DNA follows: TGCGCCAGCAGCGAGACAGGGGAGAAGTCTGAAGCTTTCTTT. Protein product: CASSETGEKSEAFF.

This clone was seen only once. The chain combines TRBV9 with TRBJ2-7; D not certain. The CDR3 spans 14 residues. V was shortened by 0 bases and J by 9 bases, with 16 bases between the two germline ends. Germline-derived CDR1 and CDR2 are SGDLS and YYNGEE. This chain's CDR3 is CASSVGGYPTGQYF. For the CDR3, the DNA is TGTGCCAGCAGCGTAGGCGGATACCCTACGGGGCAGTACTTC.

V gene TRBV19 combines with J gene TRBJ2-3, with 7 bases that match TRBD1. The CDR3 covers 13 residues. Germline trimming cut 3 bases from V and 9 bases from J; bases unmatched to any gene: 6. The germline V gene has CDR1 LNHDA and CDR2 SQIVND (reference sequence). The CDR3 loop reads CASSIVGGRTQYF. The CDR3 nucleotides read TGTGCCAGTAGTATCGTAGGGGGCCGAACGCAGTATTTT.

This chain connects TRBV6-5 to TRBJ2-1; D possibly corresponds to TRBD2 (6 bases). The CDR3 runs 13 residues. The germline V and J ends were trimmed by 2 bases and 9 bases, with 11 bases remaining between them. Germline CDR1 is MNHEY and CDR2 is SVGAGI. The CDR3 coding sequence is TGTGCCAGCAGTTACCTGGGAGGCGGTGAGCAGTTCTTC. It codes for CASSYLGGGEQFF.

This chain uses TRBV5-1 with TRBJ1-4; D perhaps matches TRBD1 (5 bases). Germline lookup yields CDR1 SGHRS and CDR2 YFSETQ. The V and J ends lost 1 base and 0 bases respectively, with 7 bases between them. The CDR3 runs to 15 residues. The CDR3 loop reads CASSLTGATNEKLFF. DNA for the CDR3: TGCGCCAGCAGCTTGACGGGGGCAACTAATGAAAAACTGTTTTTT.

The chain links TRBV6-5 to TRBJ2-7; D call uncertain. CDR1 is MNHEY, CDR2 SVGAGI, per germline. Between the trimmed V and J ends, which lost 3 bases and 3 bases, there was a span of 9 bases. This CDR3 has 13 amino acids. The CDR3 DNA is TGTGCCAGCAGTTATTTACCAGGCTACGAGCAGTACTTC. Protein product: CASSYLPGYEQYF.

The chain recombines TRBV5-4 with TRBJ2-3; maybe TRBD2 (6 bases). CDR1 is SGHNT and CDR2 is YYREEE in the germline V gene (reference sequence). V gave up 4 bases and J gave up 2 bases, with 20 bases separating them. The CDR3 extends over 17 amino acids. CDR3 in DNA: TGTGCCAGCAGCCCTGGAGGGCTAGCATTACTCACAGATACGCAGTATTTT. Translated, it gives CASSPGGLALLTDTQYF.

The V gene is TRBV5-5, the J gene TRBJ2-7; possibly TRBD1 for D (6 bases). The CDR3 has 15 amino acids. V lost 2 bases and J 4 bases, leaving 16 bases between the germline ends. CDR1 is SGHKS and CDR2 is YYEKEE in the germline V gene (reference sequence). The CDR3 nucleotides read TGTGCCAGCAGCTTAGGCGGTACAGGGTGGTACGAGCAGTACTTC. This codes for CASSLGGTGWYEQYF.

The V call is TRBV28, the J call TRBJ2-7; no definite D call. The CDR3 sequence is 14 residues long. V was cut by 2 bases and J by 6 bases, with 14 bases left in between. Germline V gene sequence: CDR1 MDHEN, CDR2 SYDVKM. The chain's CDR3 is CASSLSRASGEQYF. Written as DNA, the CDR3 is TGTGCCAGCAGTTTAAGTCGCGCTTCCGGCGAGCAGTACTTC.

V usage is TRBV6-5 and J usage is TRBJ2-1; possibly TRBD1 for D (5 bases). Trimming left V 6 bases short and J 6 bases short, with 12 bases between. The V gene's germline CDR1 is MNHEY and CDR2 SVGAGI. The CDR3 length is 13 residues. This chain's CDR3 is CASSTGIRNEQFF. In DNA form, the CDR3 reads TGTGCCAGCAGCACAGGTATTCGCAATGAGCAGTTCTTC.

This clone has just a few counts. The J gene is TRBJ1-1, the V gene TRBV28; 11 nucleotides match TRBD1. The CDR3 runs 15 residues. Germline V lookup: CDR1 MDHEN, CDR2 SYDVKM. Trimming at V came to 6 bases and at J to 4 bases, leaving 7 bases not matched to a gene. For the CDR3, the DNA is TGTGCCAGCAGGATAGGACAGGGGGCGCTCACTGAAGCTTTCTTT. The encoded protein is CASRIGQGALTEAFF.

Only one count was recorded for this clone. The gene calls are TRBV7-2 and TRBJ2-5; D is perhaps TRBD2 (5 bases). The V end was cut by 6 bases, the J end by 1 base, with 21 bases between. The CDR3 length is 17 residues. The V gene's germline CDR1 is SGHTA and CDR2 FQGNSA. The CDR3 loop reads CASSPHRAGVGQETQYF. The CDR3 coding sequence is TGTGCCAGCAGTCCCCATAGGGCGGGTGTAGGCCAAGAGACCCAGTACTTC.